These T cell receptor beta chains were read from a single sample in a study of T cells in Graves' hyperthyroidism and ophthalmopathy. TCRdb re-derived calls from the multiplex PCR reads in MiXCR, one entry per CDR3 protein. The sample contains about 590,000 distinct CDR3 sequences, 14% of which appear only once. Sequencing input: blood. The origin of the receptors is a woman in her late teens or twenties with Graves' ophthalmopathy. Both conserved end residues are part of each CDR3. The D gene is left open where the match is weak. Not all rows give a size; the values are once, few, many and, for expanded clones, a class.

clone size: many
D gene: .
J gene: TRBJ2-7
V gene: TRBV6-2/TRBV6-3
CDR3 length: 14
CDR3 protein: CASSPSILSYEQYF
CDR3 DNA: TGTGCCAGCAGTCCCAGTATACTCTCCTACGAGCAGTACTTC

clone size: .
D gene: .
J gene: TRBJ2-7
V gene: TRBV9
CDR3 length: 16
CDR3 protein: CASSVGGGGGHYEQYF
CDR3 DNA: TGTGCCAGCAGCGTAGGAGGGGGGGGGGGGCACTACGAGCAGTACTTC

clone size: .
D gene: TRBD1
J gene: TRBJ2-6
V gene: TRBV11-2
CDR3 length: 14
CDR3 protein: CASDRASGANVLTF
CDR3 DNA: TGTGCCAGTGACAGGGCCTCTGGGGCCAACGTCCTGACTTTC

clone size: many
D gene: .
J gene: TRBJ2-1
V gene: TRBV2
CDR3 length: 15
CDR3 protein: CASSFLAPSYNEQFF
CDR3 DNA: TGTGCCAGCAGTTTTCTAGCGCCGTCTTACAATGAGCAGTTCTTC

clone size: many
D gene: .
J gene: TRBJ2-5
V gene: TRBV12-3/TRBV12-4
CDR3 length: 15
CDR3 protein: CASSLADPKEETQYF
CDR3 DNA: TGTGCCAGCAGTTTAGCGGACCCAAAGGAAGAGACCCAGTACTTC

clone size: few
D gene: TRBD2
J gene: TRBJ2-1
V gene: TRBV2
CDR3 length: 17
CDR3 protein: CASSDPTGLAVWDEQFF
CDR3 DNA: TGTGCCAGCAGTGACCCCACGGGACTAGCGGTCTGGGATGAGCAGTTCTTC

clone size: .
D gene: TRBD2
J gene: TRBJ2-3
V gene: TRBV2
CDR3 length: 16
CDR3 protein: CASSEPGTSGTDTQYF
CDR3 DNA: TGTGCCAGCAGTGAACCGGGTACTAGCGGGACAGATACGCAGTATTTT

clone size: many
D gene: TRBD1
J gene: TRBJ2-2
V gene: TRBV24-1
CDR3 length: 17
CDR3 protein: CATSALKGARDTGELFF
CDR3 DNA: TGTGCCACCAGTGCCTTGAAGGGGGCGCGGGACACCGGGGAGCTGTTTTTT

clone size: many
D gene: TRBD1
J gene: TRBJ2-5
V gene: TRBV11-2
CDR3 length: 12
CDR3 protein: CASSDRQGTRYF
CDR3 DNA: TGTGCCAGCAGCGACCGACAGGGGACGCGGTACTTC

clone size: .
D gene: TRBD2
J gene: TRBJ2-5
V gene: TRBV7-9
CDR3 length: 14
CDR3 protein: CASSLGNGLDPQYF
CDR3 DNA: TGTGCCAGCAGCTTAGGAAATGGACTAGACCCCCAGTACTTC

clone size: .
D gene: .
J gene: TRBJ2-7
V gene: TRBV6-2/TRBV6-3
CDR3 length: 13
CDR3 protein: CASSYKRLGEQYF
CDR3 DNA: TGTGCCAGCAGTTATAAAAGGTTAGGCGAGCAGTACTTC

clone size: .
D gene: .
J gene: TRBJ1-1
V gene: TRBV12-3/TRBV12-4
CDR3 length: 13
CDR3 protein: CASSLRVNTVAFF
CDR3 DNA: TGTGCCAGCAGTTTAAGGGTGAACACTGTAGCTTTCTTT

clone size: .
D gene: .
J gene: TRBJ2-5
V gene: TRBV9
CDR3 length: 13
CDR3 protein: CASSVFWEETQYF
CDR3 DNA: TGTGCCAGCAGCGTTTTTTGGGAAGAGACCCAGTACTTC

clone size: many
D gene: .
J gene: TRBJ2-3
V gene: TRBV29-1
CDR3 length: 13
CDR3 protein: CSAGTTSTDTQYF
CDR3 DNA: TGCAGCGCAGGGACAACTAGCACAGATACGCAGTATTTT

clone size: few
D gene: TRBD2
J gene: TRBJ2-5
V gene: TRBV12-3/TRBV12-4
CDR3 length: 15
CDR3 protein: CASSLNPGGQETQYF
CDR3 DNA: TGTGCCAGCAGTTTAAACCCCGGGGGGCAAGAGACCCAGTACTTC

clone size: few
D gene: .
J gene: TRBJ2-1
V gene: TRBV10-2
CDR3 length: 13
CDR3 protein: CASTHSAENEQFF
CDR3 DNA: TGCGCCAGCACCCATTCGGCGGAAAATGAGCAGTTCTTC

clone size: .
D gene: TRBD2
J gene: TRBJ2-7
V gene: TRBV6-1
CDR3 length: 16
CDR3 protein: CASSFTSGESTYEQYF
CDR3 DNA: TGTGCCAGCAGTTTTACTAGCGGGGAGAGCACCTACGAGCAGTACTTC

clone size: .
D gene: .
J gene: TRBJ1-2
V gene: TRBV27
CDR3 length: 14
CDR3 protein: CASSLHSTNYGYTF
CDR3 DNA: TGTGCCAGCAGTTTACACAGTACTAACTATGGCTACACCTTC

clone size: many
D gene: .
J gene: TRBJ1-6
V gene: TRBV3-1
CDR3 length: 15
CDR3 protein: CASSQRWGGISPLHF
CDR3 DNA: TGTGCCAGCAGCCAAAGATGGGGGGGGATTTCACCCCTCCACTTT

clone size: .
D gene: .
J gene: TRBJ2-1
V gene: TRBV29-1
CDR3 length: 16
CDR3 protein: CSVGQGVGFPYNEQFF
CDR3 DNA: TGCAGCGTTGGGCAGGGTGTGGGTTTTCCCTACAATGAGCAGTTCTTC

clone size: many
D gene: .
J gene: TRBJ2-3
V gene: TRBV7-8
CDR3 length: 17
CDR3 protein: CASSRTPRAQGTDTQYF
CDR3 DNA: TGTGCCAGCAGTCGTACCCCCAGGGCCCAGGGCACAGATACGCAGTATTTT

clone size: many
D gene: .
J gene: TRBJ2-5
V gene: TRBV6-1
CDR3 length: 12
CDR3 protein: CASRIEGETQYF
CDR3 DNA: TGTGCCAGCAGGATTGAGGGGGAGACCCAGTACTTC

clone size: few
D gene: .
J gene: TRBJ1-1
V gene: TRBV6-2/TRBV6-3
CDR3 length: 13
CDR3 protein: CASSYPGVTEAFF
CDR3 DNA: TGTGCCAGCAGTTACCCAGGGGTCACTGAAGCTTTCTTT

clone size: many
D gene: TRBD1
J gene: TRBJ1-1
V gene: TRBV20-1
CDR3 length: 14
CDR3 protein: CSAQPGQGGTEAFF
CDR3 DNA: TGCAGTGCTCAACCGGGACAGGGAGGCACTGAAGCTTTCTTT

clone size: few
D gene: TRBD1
J gene: TRBJ1-2
V gene: TRBV19
CDR3 length: 14
CDR3 protein: CASSTTGGLNGYTF
CDR3 DNA: TGTGCCAGTAGTACGACAGGGGGCTTGAATGGCTACACCTTC

clone size: .
D gene: TRBD1
J gene: TRBJ2-7
V gene: TRBV29-1
CDR3 length: 13
CDR3 protein: CSVVTTGGHEQYF
CDR3 DNA: TGCAGCGTTGTGACGACAGGGGGACACGAGCAGTACTTC

clone size: .
D gene: .
J gene: TRBJ1-1
V gene: TRBV19
CDR3 length: 14
CDR3 protein: CASRQDRMNTEAFF
CDR3 DNA: TGTGCCAGTAGACAGGACCGTATGAACACTGAAGCTTTCTTT

clone size: many
D gene: TRBD2
J gene: TRBJ2-1
V gene: TRBV11-3
CDR3 length: 14
CDR3 protein: CASSPAPGGTEQFF
CDR3 DNA: TGTGCCAGCAGTCCCGCACCGGGAGGGACTGAGCAGTTCTTC

clone size: .
D gene: .
J gene: TRBJ2-7
V gene: TRBV6-1
CDR3 length: 14
CDR3 protein: CASSDSTLSHEQYF
CDR3 DNA: TGTGCCAGCAGTGACTCGACCCTTTCCCACGAGCAGTACTTC

clone size: many
D gene: .
J gene: TRBJ2-5
V gene: TRBV19
CDR3 length: 13
CDR3 protein: CASSIRLQETQYF
CDR3 DNA: TGTGCCAGTAGTATAAGACTCCAAGAGACCCAGTACTTC

clone size: .
D gene: TRBD1
J gene: TRBJ1-2
V gene: TRBV19
CDR3 length: 16
CDR3 protein: CASSVTGATPLYGYTF
CDR3 DNA: TGTGCCAGTAGTGTGACAGGGGCGACGCCTTTATATGGCTACACCTTC

clone size: few
D gene: .
J gene: TRBJ2-1
V gene: TRBV20-1
CDR3 length: 10
CDR3 protein: CSARDGEQFF
CDR3 DNA: TGCAGTGCTAGAGACGGAGAGCAGTTCTTC

clone size: many
D gene: TRBD1
J gene: TRBJ2-7
V gene: TRBV29-1
CDR3 length: 14
CDR3 protein: CSVISGTGGDEQYF
CDR3 DNA: TGCAGCGTTATTTCCGGGACAGGGGGCGATGAGCAGTACTTC

clone size: few
D gene: TRBD2
J gene: TRBJ2-1
V gene: TRBV2
CDR3 length: 18
CDR3 protein: CASSKLAGGGSSYNEQFF
CDR3 DNA: TGTGCCAGCAGTAAACTAGCGGGAGGAGGGAGCTCCTACAATGAGCAGTTCTTC

clone size: few
D gene: TRBD1
J gene: TRBJ2-3
V gene: TRBV12-3/TRBV12-4
CDR3 length: 16
CDR3 protein: CASRTRTGGFTDTQYF
CDR3 DNA: TGTGCCAGCAGGACTCGGACAGGGGGCTTCACAGATACGCAGTATTTT

clone size: few
D gene: TRBD1
J gene: TRBJ1-3
V gene: TRBV20-1
CDR3 length: 15
CDR3 protein: CSARSGTDSGNTIYF
CDR3 DNA: TGCAGTGCTAGATCTGGGACAGACTCTGGAAACACCATATATTTT

clone size: .
D gene: .
J gene: TRBJ2-5
V gene: TRBV20-1
CDR3 length: 14
CDR3 protein: CSATGSGQQETQYF
CDR3 DNA: TGCAGTGCTACAGGGAGCGGTCAGCAAGAGACCCAGTACTTC

clone size: .
D gene: .
J gene: TRBJ2-3
V gene: TRBV5-5
CDR3 length: 13
CDR3 protein: CASNSVGGDTQYF
CDR3 DNA: TGTGCCAGCAACTCTGTAGGGGGAGATACGCAGTATTTT

clone size: many
D gene: TRBD2
J gene: TRBJ2-3
V gene: TRBV24-1
CDR3 length: 17
CDR3 protein: CATSDGTSVASTDTQYF
CDR3 DNA: TGTGCCACCAGTGATGGGACTAGCGTTGCTAGCACAGATACGCAGTATTTT

clone size: many
D gene: .
J gene: TRBJ2-7
V gene: TRBV14
CDR3 length: 14
CDR3 protein: CASSSRRQGNEQYF
CDR3 DNA: TGTGCCAGCAGCTCAAGGCGTCAGGGGAATGAGCAGTACTTC

clone size: many
D gene: .
J gene: TRBJ1-1
V gene: TRBV7-9
CDR3 length: 11
CDR3 protein: CASSLNPEAFF
CDR3 DNA: TGTGCCAGCAGCTTGAATCCTGAAGCTTTCTTT